This T cell receptor (beta chain) was identified during a study of OX40 agonist ivuxolimab in advanced cancers. The study's findings and limits: Mean expanded clone counts were higher in CD8+ than CD4+ T cells.

In the case of this clone: The antigen remains unidentified.

Germline V gene sequence: CDR1 LNHDA, CDR2 SQIVND (reference sequence). Germline trimming cut 4 bases from V and 4 bases from J; bases unmatched to any gene: 4. The CDR3 loop spans 14 amino acids. Sequenced by immunoSEQ multiplex PCR; TCRdb stores in-frame clones only, minus some. This sample has 55,000 to 60,000 clones, with about 81% found just once. J is TRBJ1-3 and V is TRBV19; 7 bases align to TRBD1. The sample here was CD4+ or CD8+ T cells sorted from blood, taken in a trial of the OX40 agonist ivuxolimab. The TCR was taken from an adult with an advanced solid tumor such as melanoma, head and neck, liver or kidney cancer. The CDR3 nucleotides are TGTGCCAGTAGTAGACAGGGAATCGGAAACACCATATATTTT. It encodes CASSRQGIGNTIYF.